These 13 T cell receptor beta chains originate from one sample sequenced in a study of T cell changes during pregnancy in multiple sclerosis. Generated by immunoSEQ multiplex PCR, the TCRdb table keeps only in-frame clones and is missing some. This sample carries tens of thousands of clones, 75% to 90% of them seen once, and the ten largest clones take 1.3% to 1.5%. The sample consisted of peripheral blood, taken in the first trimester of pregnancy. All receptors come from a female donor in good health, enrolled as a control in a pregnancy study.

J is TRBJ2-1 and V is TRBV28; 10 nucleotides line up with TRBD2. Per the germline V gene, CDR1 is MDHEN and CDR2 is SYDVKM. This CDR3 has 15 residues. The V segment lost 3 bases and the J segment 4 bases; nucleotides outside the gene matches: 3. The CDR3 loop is CASSLLAGGYNEQFF. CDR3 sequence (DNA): TGTGCCAGCAGTTTGTTAGCGGGAGGATACAATGAGCAGTTCTTC.

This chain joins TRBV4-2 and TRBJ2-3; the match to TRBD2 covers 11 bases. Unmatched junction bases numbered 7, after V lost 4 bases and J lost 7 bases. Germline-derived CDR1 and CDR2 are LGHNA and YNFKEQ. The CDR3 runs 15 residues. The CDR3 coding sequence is TGTGCCAGCAGCCTGGCCGGGACTAGCGGACATACGCAGTATTTT. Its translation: CASSLAGTSGHTQYF.

The CDR3 is CSVVAGGPLAKNIQYF. DNA of the CDR3: TGCAGCGTTGTTGCGGGAGGGCCCCTAGCCAAAAACATTCAGTACTTC. This chain connects TRBV29-1 to TRBJ2-4, with 9 bases that match TRBD2. The germline V gene encodes CDR1 SQVTM and CDR2 ANQGSEA. V was clipped by 4 bases and J by 0 bases; unmatched bases: 7. This CDR3 has 16 amino acids.

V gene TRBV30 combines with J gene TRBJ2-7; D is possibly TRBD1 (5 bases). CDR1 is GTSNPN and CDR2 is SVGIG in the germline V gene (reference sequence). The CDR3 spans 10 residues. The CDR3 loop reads CAWSRTPITV. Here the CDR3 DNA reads TGTGCCTGGAGCCGGACACCCATTACCGTC.

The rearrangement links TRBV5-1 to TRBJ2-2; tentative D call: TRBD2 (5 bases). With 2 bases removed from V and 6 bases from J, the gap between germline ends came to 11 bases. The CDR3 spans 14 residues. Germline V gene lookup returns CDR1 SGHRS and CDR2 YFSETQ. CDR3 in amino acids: CASSFPDGAGELFF. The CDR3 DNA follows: TGCGCCAGCAGCTTCCCAGACGGGGCCGGGGAGCTGTTTTTT.

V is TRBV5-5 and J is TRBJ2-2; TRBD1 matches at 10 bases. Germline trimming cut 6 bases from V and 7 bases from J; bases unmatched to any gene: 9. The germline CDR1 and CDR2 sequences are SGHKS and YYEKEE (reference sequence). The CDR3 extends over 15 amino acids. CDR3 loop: CASTSRQGASGELFF. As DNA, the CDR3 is TGTGCCAGCACCTCCCGACAGGGGGCAAGCGGGGAGCTGTTTTTT.

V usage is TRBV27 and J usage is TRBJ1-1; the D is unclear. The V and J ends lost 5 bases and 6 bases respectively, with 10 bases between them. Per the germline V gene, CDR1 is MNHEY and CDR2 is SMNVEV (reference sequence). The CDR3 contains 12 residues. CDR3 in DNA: TGTGCCAGCAGTCATCCCCGGGCTGAAGCTTTCTTT. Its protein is CASSHPRAEAFF.

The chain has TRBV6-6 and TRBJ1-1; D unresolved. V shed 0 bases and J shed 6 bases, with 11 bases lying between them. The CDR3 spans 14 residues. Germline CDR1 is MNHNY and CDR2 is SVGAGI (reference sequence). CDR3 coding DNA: TGTGCCAGCAGTTACTCTTGGCAGTTCGCTGAAGCTTTCTTT. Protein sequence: CASSYSWQFAEAFF.

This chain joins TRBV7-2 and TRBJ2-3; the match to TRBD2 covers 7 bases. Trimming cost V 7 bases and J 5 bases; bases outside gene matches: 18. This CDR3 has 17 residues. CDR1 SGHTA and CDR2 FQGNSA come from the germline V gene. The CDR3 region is CASTFRGSSGLLDTQYF. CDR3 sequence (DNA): TGTGCCAGCACCTTTCGAGGGTCTAGCGGACTATTAGATACGCAGTATTTT.

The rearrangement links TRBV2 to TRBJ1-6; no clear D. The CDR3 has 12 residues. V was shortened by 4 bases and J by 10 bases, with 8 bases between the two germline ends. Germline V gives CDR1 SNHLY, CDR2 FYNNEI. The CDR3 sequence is CASSGTLSPLHF. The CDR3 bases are TGTGCCAGCAGTGGCACTTTATCACCCCTCCACTTT.

The CDR3 nucleotides read TGTGCCAGCAGCGGCAACAGGGGGCTGGAGACCCAGTACTTC. This gives the protein CASSGNRGLETQYF. V is TRBV5-6 and J is TRBJ2-5; 9 nucleotides align to TRBD1. This CDR3 is 14 amino acids long. V lost 4 bases, J lost 5 bases, and 6 bases stayed unmatched. CDR1 and CDR2 from the germline V gene are SGHDT and YYEEEE.

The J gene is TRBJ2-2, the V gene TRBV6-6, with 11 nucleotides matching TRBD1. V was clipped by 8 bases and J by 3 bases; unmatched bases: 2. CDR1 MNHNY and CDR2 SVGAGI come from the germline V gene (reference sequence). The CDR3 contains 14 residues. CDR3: CASGDRGDTGELFF. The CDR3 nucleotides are TGTGCCAGCGGGGACAGGGGGGACACCGGGGAGCTGTTTTTT.

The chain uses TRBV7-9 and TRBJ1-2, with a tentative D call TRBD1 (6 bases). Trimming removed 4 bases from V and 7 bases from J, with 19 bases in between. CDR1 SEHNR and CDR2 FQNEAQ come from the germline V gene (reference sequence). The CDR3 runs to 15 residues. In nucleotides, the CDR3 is TGTGCCAGCAGCTCCAGAGGTCCAGGGGAAAGTGGCTACACCTTC. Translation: CASSSRGPGESGYTF.